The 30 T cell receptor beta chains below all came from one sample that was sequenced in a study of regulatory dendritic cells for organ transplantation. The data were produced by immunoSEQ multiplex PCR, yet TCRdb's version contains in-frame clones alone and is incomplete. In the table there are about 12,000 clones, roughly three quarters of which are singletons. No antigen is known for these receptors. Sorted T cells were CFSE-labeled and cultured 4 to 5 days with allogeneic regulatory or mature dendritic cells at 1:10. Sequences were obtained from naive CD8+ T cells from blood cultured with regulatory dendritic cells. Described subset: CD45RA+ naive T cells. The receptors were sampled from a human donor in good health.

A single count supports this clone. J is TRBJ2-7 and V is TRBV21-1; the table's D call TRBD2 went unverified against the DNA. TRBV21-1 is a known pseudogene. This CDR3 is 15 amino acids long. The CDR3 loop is CASSSPGLGSYEQYF. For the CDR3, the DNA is TGTGCCAGCAGCAGCCCGGGACTGGGCTCCTACGAGCAGTACTTC.

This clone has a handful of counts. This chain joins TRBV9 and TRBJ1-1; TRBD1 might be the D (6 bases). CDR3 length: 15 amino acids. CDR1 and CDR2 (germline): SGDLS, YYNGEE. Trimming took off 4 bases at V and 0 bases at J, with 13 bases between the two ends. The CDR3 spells CASSPWTDLNTEAFF. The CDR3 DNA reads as TGTGCCAGCAGCCCTTGGACAGACCTGAACACTGAAGCTTTCTTT. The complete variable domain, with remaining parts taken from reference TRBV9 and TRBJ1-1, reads DSGVTQTPKHLITATGQRVTLRCSPRSGDLSVYWYQQSLDQGLQFLIQYYNGEERAKGNILERFSAQQFPDLHSELNLSSLELGDSALYFCASSPWTDLNTEAFFGQGTRLTVV.

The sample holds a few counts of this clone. The CDR3 is CASSLAFLGNQPQHF. DNA of the CDR3: TGTGCCAGCAGTTTAGCGTTTTTGGGCAATCAGCCCCAGCATTTT. This sequence joins TRBV27 and TRBJ1-5, with no clear D. The V end was cut by 2 bases, the J end by 2 bases, with 10 bases between. The CDR3 has 15 residues. CDR1 and CDR2 (germline): MNHEY, SMNVEV (reference sequence).

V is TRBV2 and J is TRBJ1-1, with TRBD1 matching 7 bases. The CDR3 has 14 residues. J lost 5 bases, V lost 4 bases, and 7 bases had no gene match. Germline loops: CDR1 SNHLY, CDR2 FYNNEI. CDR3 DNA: TGTGCCAGCAGTGGAACCGGGACAGAGACTGAAGCTTTCTTT. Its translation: CASSGTGTETEAFF. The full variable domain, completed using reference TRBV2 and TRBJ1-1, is EPEVTQTPSHQVTQMGQEVILRCVPISNHLYFYWYRQILGQKVEFLVSFYNNEISEKSEIFDDQFSVERPDGSNFTLKIRSTKLEDSAMYFCASSGTGTETEAFFGQGTRLTVV.

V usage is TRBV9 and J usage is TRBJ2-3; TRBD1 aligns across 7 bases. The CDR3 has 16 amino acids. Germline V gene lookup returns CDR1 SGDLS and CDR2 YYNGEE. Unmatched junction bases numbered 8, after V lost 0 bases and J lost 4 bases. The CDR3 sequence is CASSVEGTGVADTQYF. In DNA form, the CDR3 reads TGTGCCAGCAGCGTAGAGGGAACAGGGGTGGCAGATACGCAGTATTTT.

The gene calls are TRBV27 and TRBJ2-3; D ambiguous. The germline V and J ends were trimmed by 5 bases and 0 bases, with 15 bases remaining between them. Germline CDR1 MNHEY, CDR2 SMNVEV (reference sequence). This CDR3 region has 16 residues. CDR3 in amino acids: CASSLSRLSSTDTQYF. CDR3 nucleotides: TGTGCCAGCAGTCTGTCTAGGTTGAGTAGCACAGATACGCAGTATTTT.

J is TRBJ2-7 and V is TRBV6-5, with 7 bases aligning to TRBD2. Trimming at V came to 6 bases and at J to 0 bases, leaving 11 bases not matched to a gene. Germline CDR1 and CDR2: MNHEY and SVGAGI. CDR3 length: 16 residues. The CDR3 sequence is CASSYLLGEGSYEQYF. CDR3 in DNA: TGTGCCAGCAGCTACCTACTAGGGGAGGGCTCCTACGAGCAGTACTTC.

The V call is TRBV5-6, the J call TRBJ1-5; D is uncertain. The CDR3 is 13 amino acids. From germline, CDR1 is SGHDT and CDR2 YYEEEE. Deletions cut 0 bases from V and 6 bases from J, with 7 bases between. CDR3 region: CASSLGASQPQHF. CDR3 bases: TGTGCCAGCAGCTTGGGGGCAAGTCAGCCCCAGCATTTT.

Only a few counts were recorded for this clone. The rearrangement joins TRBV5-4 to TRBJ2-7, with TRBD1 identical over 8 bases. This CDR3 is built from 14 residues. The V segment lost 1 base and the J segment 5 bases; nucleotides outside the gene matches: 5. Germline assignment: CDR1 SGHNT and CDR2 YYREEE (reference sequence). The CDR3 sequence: CASSLLDRANEQYF. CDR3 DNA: TGTGCCAGCAGCTTGTTGGACAGGGCCAACGAGCAGTACTTC.

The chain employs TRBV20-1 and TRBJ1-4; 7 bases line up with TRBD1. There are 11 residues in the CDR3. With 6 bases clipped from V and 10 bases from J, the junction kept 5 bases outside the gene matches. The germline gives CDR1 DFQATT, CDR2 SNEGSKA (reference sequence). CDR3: CSAPQGGKLFF. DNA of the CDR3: TGCAGTGCCCCTCAGGGGGGAAAACTGTTTTTT.

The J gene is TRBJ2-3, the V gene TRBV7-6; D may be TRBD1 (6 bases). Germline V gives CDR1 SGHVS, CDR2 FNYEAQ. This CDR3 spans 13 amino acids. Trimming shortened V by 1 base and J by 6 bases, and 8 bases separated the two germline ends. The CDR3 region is CASSLGDTDTQYF. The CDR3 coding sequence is TGTGCCAGCAGCTTAGGGGACACGGATACGCAGTATTTT.

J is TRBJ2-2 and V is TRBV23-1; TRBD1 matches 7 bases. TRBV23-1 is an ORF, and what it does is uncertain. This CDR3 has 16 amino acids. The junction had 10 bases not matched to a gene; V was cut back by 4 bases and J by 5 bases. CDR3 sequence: CASSLPSGQSTGELFF. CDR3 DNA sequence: TGCGCCAGCAGTCTACCATCGGGACAGTCGACCGGGGAGCTGTTTTTT.

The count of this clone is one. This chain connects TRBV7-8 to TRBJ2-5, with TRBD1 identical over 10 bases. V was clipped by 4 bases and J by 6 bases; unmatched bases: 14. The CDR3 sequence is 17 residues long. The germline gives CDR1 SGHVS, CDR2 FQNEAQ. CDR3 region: CASSSPSGQGSGKTQYF. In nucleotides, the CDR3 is TGTGCCAGCAGCTCCCCGTCGGGACAGGGGTCAGGGAAGACCCAGTACTTC.

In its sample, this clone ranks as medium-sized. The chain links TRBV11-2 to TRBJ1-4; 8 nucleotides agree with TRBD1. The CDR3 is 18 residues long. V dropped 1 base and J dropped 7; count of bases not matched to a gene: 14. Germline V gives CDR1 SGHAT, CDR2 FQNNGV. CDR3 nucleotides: TGTGCCAGCAGCTTAGCAGGACAGGGAAAAGGTGAAGGTGAAAAACTGTTTTTT. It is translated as CASSLAGQGKGEGEKLFF.

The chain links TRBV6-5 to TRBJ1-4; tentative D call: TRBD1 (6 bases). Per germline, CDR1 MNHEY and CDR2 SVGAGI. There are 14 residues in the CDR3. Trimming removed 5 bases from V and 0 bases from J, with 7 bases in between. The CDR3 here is CASSNRATNEKLFF. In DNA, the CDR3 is TGTGCCAGCAGTAACAGGGCAACTAATGAAAAACTGTTTTTT.

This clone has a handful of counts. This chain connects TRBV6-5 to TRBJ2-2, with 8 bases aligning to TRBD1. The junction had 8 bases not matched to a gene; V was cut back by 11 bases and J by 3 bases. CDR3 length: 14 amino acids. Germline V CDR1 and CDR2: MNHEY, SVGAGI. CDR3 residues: CACRRGQYTGELFF. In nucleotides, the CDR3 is TGTGCCTGCCGCAGGGGGCAGTACACCGGGGAGCTGTTTTTT.

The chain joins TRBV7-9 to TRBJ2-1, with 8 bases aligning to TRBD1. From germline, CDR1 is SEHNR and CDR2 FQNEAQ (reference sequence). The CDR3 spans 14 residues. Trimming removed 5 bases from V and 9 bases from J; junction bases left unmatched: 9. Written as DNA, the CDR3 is TGTGCCAGCAGCGCCTGGACAGGGAAGGGTGAGCAGTTCTTC. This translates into CASSAWTGKGEQFF.

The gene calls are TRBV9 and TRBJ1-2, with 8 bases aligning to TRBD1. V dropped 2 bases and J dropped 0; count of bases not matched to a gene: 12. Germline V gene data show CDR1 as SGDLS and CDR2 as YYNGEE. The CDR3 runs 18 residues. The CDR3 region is CASSVDRQGPNTNYGYTF. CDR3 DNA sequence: TGTGCCAGCAGCGTGGATCGACAGGGGCCGAATACTAACTATGGCTACACCTTC.

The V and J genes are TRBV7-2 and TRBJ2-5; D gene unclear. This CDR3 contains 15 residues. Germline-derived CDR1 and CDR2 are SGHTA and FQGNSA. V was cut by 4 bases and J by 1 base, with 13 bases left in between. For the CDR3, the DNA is TGTGCCAGCAGCTCAGCTCCGGGTCCCCAAGAGACCCAGTACTTC. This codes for CASSSAPGPQETQYF. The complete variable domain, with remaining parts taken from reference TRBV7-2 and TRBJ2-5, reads GAGVSQSPSNKVTEKGKDVELRCDPISGHTALYWYRQSLGQGLEFLIYFQGNSAPDKSGLPSDRFSAERTGGSVSTLTIQRTQQEDSAVYLCASSSAPGPQETQYFGPGTRLLVL.

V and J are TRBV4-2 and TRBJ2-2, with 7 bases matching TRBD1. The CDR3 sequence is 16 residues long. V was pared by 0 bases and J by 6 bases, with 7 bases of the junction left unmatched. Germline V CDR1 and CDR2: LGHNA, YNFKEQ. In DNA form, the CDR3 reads TGTGCCAGCAGCCAAGAAGGGGGCATGGTCGCCGGGGAGCTGTTTTTT. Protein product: CASSQEGGMVAGELFF.

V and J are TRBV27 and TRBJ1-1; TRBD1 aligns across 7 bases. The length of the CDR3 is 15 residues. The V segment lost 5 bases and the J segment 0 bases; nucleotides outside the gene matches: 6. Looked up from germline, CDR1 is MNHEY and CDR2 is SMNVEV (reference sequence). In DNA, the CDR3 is TGTGCCAGCAGTCCAGGGACAGCGATGAACACTGAAGCTTTCTTT. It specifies CASSPGTAMNTEAFF.

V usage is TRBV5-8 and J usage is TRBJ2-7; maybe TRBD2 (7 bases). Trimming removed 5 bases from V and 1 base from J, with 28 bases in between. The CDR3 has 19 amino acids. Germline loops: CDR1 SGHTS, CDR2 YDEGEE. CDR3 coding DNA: TGTGCCAGCAGTACCCGGACAGCTGAAACGGGACTACTTTCCTACGAGCAGTACTTC. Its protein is CASSTRTAETGLLSYEQYF.

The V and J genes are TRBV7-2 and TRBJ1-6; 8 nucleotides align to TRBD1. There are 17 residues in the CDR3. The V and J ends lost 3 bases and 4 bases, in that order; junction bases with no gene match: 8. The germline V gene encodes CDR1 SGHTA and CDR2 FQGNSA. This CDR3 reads CASSFPDRDSYNSPLHF. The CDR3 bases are TGTGCCAGCAGCTTCCCGGACAGGGACTCTTATAATTCACCCCTCCACTTT.

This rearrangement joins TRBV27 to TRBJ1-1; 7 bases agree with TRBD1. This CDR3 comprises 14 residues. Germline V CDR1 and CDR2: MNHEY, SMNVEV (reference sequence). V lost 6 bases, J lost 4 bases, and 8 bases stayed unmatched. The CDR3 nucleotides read TGTGCCAGCAGCCCGGGACAGCCCCGCACTGAAGCTTTCTTT. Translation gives CASSPGQPRTEAFF.

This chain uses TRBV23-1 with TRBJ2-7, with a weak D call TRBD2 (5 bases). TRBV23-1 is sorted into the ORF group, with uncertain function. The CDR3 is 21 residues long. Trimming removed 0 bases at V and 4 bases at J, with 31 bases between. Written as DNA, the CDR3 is TGCGCCAGCAGTCAATCCTGCCCTGGGCGCTCGTCTAGCAACCCCACGTACGAGCAGTACTTC. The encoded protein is CASSQSCPGRSSSNPTYEQYF.

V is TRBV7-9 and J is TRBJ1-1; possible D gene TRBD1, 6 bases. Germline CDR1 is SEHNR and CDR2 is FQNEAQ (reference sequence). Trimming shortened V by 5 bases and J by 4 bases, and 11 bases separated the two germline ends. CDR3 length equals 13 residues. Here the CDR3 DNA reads TGTGCCAGCAGCCTGGACAGAGGCACTGAAGCTTTCTTT. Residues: CASSLDRGTEAFF.

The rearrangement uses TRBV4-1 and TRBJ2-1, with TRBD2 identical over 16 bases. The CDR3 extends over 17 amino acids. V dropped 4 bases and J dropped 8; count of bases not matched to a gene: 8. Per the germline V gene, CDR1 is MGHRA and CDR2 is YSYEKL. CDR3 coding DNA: TGCGCCAGCAGCCCCCCGGGACTAGCGGGGGGGCAATATGAGCAGTTCTTC. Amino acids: CASSPPGLAGGQYEQFF.

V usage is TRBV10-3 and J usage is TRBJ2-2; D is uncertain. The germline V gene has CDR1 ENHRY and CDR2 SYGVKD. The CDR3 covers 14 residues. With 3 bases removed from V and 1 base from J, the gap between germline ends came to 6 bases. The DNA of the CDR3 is TGTGCCATCAGTGATCCGGGGAACACCGGGGAGCTGTTTTTT. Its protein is CAISDPGNTGELFF.

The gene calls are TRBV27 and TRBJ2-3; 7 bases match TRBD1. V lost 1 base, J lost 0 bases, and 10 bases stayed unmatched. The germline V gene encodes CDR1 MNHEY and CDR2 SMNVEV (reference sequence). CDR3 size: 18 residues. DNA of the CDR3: TGTGCCAGCAGTTTATTAAGTGTAGGGACAGCTAGCACAGATACGCAGTATTTT. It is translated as CASSLLSVGTASTDTQYF.

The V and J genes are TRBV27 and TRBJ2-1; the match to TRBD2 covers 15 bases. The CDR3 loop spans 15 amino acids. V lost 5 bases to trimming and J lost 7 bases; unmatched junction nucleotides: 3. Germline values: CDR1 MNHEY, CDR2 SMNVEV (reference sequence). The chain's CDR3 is CASSPGTSGGNEQFF. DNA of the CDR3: TGTGCCAGCAGTCCAGGGACTAGCGGGGGGAATGAGCAGTTCTTC.